The present T cell receptor beta chain was sequenced within a study of identical twins (dated by TCRdb to about 2016). Describing the broader study: TCR alpha and beta repertoires from monozygotic twins, unrelated adults of various ages and cord blood were deep-sequenced to test whether fetal clonotypes persist. To rule out contamination, the twin experiments were replicated at different times with different library preparation protocols. Results and caveats for the whole study, not just this receptor: Out-of-frame TCR alpha sharing in monozygotic twins was systematically underestimated by recombination models, whereas sharing between unrelated individuals was in agreement with the recombination models. Because the same donors could not be followed over many years, conclusions were based on cross-sectional statistical analysis. Compared with coincidental sharing between unrelated individuals, an excess of low generation-probability sequences was observed among out-of-frame TCR alpha sequences shared between twins. Invariant T cells such as MAIT and iNKT could partly confound zero-insertion analyses, although diverse VJ usage argued against such confounding for most clonotypes. A weaker excess of twin sharing was found in beta out-of-frame sequences because the signal-to-noise ratio was lowered by fewer shared sequences. Fewer insertions were carried by abundant cord blood beta clonotypes, a similar but weaker trend appeared in young adult naive repertoires, and no such trend appeared in memory repertoires.

All donors were healthy Caucasians. The twin cohort consisted of three pairs of female monozygotic twins, all aged roughly 18 to 30 years. CD4+ and CD8+ T cell populations were isolated with positive isolation kits from Invitrogen. Receptor amplification or capture employed 5' RACE. These reads were obtained on an Illumina HiSeq 2000. A universal primer binding site was introduced by template switching, and a unique molecular identifier was present in the final cDNA, enabling accurate counting of TCR cDNA molecules. Specific primers in the conserved constant-segment region were used to synthesize first-strand cDNA for TCR alpha and beta chains. To control for contamination, each cDNA library was double barcoded with a SMART-Mk sample barcode plus Illumina barcodes. TruSeq adapter sequences along with Illumina sample barcodes were introduced in two successive PCR steps. The Illumina HiSeq platform was used with custom primers to sequence TCR alpha and beta cDNA libraries. Under the source paper's analysis protocol: MiGEC was used to process raw reads and extract unique molecular identifiers, and MiXCR was used to find CDR3 positions. Recombination models were inferred per individual with the repgenHMM and IGoR tools using an EM algorithm. The tcR package in R was used for shared clonotype analysis, with sharing normalized by the product of cloneset sizes. To study raw recombination free of thymic and clonal selection effects, out-of-frame nonproductive sequences were analyzed. The raw public data were reprocessed by TCRdb itself: fastp quality trimming at Q25, MiXCR clonotype calling, in-frame beta chains only. CDR3 protein duplicates are merged, each entry listing the most common genes and DNA. V and J calls and clone size were set by TCRdb, not the authors. This sample comprises about 520,000 distinct CDR3 sequences, under 25% of them detected only once. Approximately 0.95% of the sample is in the top ten clones.

This clonotype was recorded a few times. Its antigen is currently not known. At one boundary the junction diverges from the germline segment, which might be a read error. Via the germline V gene, CDR1 is SGHRS and CDR2 YFSETQ. From its cysteine to its phenylalanine, the CDR3 spans 14 amino acids. Of the read, only the CDR3 DNA is kept; its 42 bases are in frame from base 1. This sample also appeared in a second study, on T cells expressing NK-cell markers. From that second study: TCR beta-chain repertoires were profiled in sorted CD3+CD56+NKG2C+, CD3+CD56+NKG2C- and CD3+CD56-NKG2C+ T-cell subsets from fewer than 10 donors. Of the eight sequenced donors, seven were found to be HCMV-seropositive and one was found to be HCMV-seronegative. To restrict sorting to alphabetaTCR-expressing T cells, an anti-gammadeltaTCR antibody was added in several experiments. In more than five donors, the dominant CD3+CD56+NKG2C+ clonotypes were found to rank among the top 10 CD8+ clonotypes and to make up roughly 1.0-7.5% of CD8+ T cells. Those dominant clonotypes were again the most abundant among CD3+CD56-NKG2C+ cells in a few donors, at roughly 25-60.1%. It remained unclear whether the expanded NKG2C-expressing T cell clones were specific for HCMV antigens. All eight donors whose samples were sequenced were randomly selected healthy volunteers, three of them men and five women. HCMV serostatus was determined by detecting HCMV-specific IgG in serum with a commercial ELISA kit. MIGEC was used to demultiplex reads and group reads by UMI, and MiTCR was used to assemble and quantify clonotypes. To exclude erroneous sequences, only TCR cDNA sequences supported by at least two reads were retained. The tcR package was used for downstream repertoire analysis, and clonotypes were matched across fractions by CDR3 nucleotide sequence plus V segment. VDJmatch was used to annotate antigen specificity against VDJdb, with one amino acid substitution in CDR3 permitted.

The origin of this receptor is a woman younger than 30 in good health. Sequenced material: CD4+ T cells sorted from blood. This chain joins TRBV5-1 to TRBJ2-3, and possibly TRBD2, on 6 matching bases. The DNA sequence reads TGTGCCAGCAGCTTGGAGGGACGCACAGATACGCAGTATTTT. This yields the protein CASSLEGRTDTQYF.